This T cell receptor beta chain was recorded in a study of blood T cells in healthy people across ages. The CDR3 is made up of 14 amino acids. The germline V and J ends were trimmed by 0 bases and 8 bases, with 15 bases remaining between them. Germline V lookup: CDR1 DFQATT, CDR2 SNEGSKA (reference sequence). A sample-barcoded 5' primer and a J-beta primer mix were used in a second PCR of roughly 7 to 11 cycles. TCRdb independently ran MiXCR on the 5' RACE reads; one entry per CDR3 protein. The sample lists about 1.8 million distinct CDR3 sequences; around half were seen once. The rearrangement joins TRBV20-1 to TRBJ2-3; D remains unclear. Input material: blood. The receptor's source is a woman between 40 and 50 years old in good health. For the CDR3, the DNA is TGCAGTGCTAGAGATAGGACCCTTCTTGTTACGCAGTATTTT. This gives the protein CSARDRTLLVTQYF.